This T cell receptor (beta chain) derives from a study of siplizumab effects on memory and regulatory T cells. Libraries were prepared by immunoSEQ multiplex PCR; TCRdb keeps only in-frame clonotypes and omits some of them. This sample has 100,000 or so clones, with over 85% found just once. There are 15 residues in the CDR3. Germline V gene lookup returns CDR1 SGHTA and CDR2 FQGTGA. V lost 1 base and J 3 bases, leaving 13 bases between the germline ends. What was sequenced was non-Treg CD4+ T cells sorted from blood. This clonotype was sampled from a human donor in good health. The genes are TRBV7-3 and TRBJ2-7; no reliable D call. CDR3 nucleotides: TGTGCCAGCAGCTTAAGGTTGCCCCCTTTCTACGAGCAGTACTTC. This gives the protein CASSLRLPPFYEQYF. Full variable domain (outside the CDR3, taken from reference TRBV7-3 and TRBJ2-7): GAGVSQTPSNKVTEKGKYVELRCDPISGHTALYWYRQSLGQGPEFLIYFQGTGAADDSGLPNDRFFAVRPEGSVSTLKIQRTERGDSAVYLCASSLRLPPFYEQYFGPGTRLTVT.